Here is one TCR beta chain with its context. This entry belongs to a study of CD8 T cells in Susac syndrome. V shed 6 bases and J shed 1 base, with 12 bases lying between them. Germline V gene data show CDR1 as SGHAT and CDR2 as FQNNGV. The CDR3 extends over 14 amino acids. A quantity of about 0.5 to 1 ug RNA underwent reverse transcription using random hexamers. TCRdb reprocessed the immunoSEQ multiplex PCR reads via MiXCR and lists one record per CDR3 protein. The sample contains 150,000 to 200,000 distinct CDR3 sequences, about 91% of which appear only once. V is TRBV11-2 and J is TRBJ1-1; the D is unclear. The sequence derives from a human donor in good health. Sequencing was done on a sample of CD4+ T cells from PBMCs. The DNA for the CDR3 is TGTGCCAGCAGGAAACCAGGTGGGAACACTGAAGCTTTCTTT. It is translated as CASRKPGGNTEAFF.